This is a list of T cell receptor beta chains from one sample in a study of T cell responses to AZD1222 COVID-19 vaccine. Profiling relied on immunoSEQ multiplex PCR, and the TCRdb table lists in-frame clones only, not all of them. The sample has about 130,000 clones; over 75% are singletons. Material: peripheral blood, obtained on day 0 of AZD1222 vaccination. The receptors originated from an adult in good health. Each CDR3 is given with its conserved first and last residue. Fields, in order: J gene, CDR3 length, V gene, clone size, D gene, CDR3 DNA, CDR3 protein. D genes are given only for firm matches. Only part of the rows carry a size: once, few, many, or a class if the clone is expanded.

j_call: TRBJ1-2; cdr3_length: 16; v_call: TRBV10-3; clone_size: NA; d_call: TRBD1; cdr3_nt: TGTGCCATCAGTGAGTCGGCCCCGGGACAGTTTTTCGGCTACACCTTC; cdr3_aa: CAISESAPGQFFGYTF
j_call: TRBJ1-2; cdr3_length: 15; v_call: TRBV5-5; clone_size: NA; d_call: TRBD1; cdr3_nt: TGTGCCAGCAGGCGTGACAGGGGGCCGGGTGGTGGCTACACCTTC; cdr3_aa: CASRRDRGPGGGYTF
j_call: TRBJ2-7; cdr3_length: 18; v_call: TRBV10-2; clone_size: NA; d_call: TRBD2; cdr3_nt: TGCGCCAGCAGTCTTGGACTAGCGGGGGGGCCACGGAGGCGCGAGCAGTACTTC; cdr3_aa: CASSLGLAGGPRRREQYF
j_call: TRBJ2-2; cdr3_length: 15; v_call: TRBV11-2; clone_size: NA; d_call: TRBD1; cdr3_nt: TGTGCCAGCAGCCGACAGGGCCCGAACACCGGGGAGCTGTTTTTT; cdr3_aa: CASSRQGPNTGELFF
j_call: TRBJ2-5; cdr3_length: 16; v_call: TRBV7-9; clone_size: NA; d_call: TRBD2; cdr3_nt: TGTGCCAGCAGCTTAGGCCTTGGGGGGGACCAAGAGACCCAGTACTTC; cdr3_aa: CASSLGLGGDQETQYF
j_call: TRBJ2-7; cdr3_length: 13; v_call: TRBV7-8; clone_size: NA; d_call: NA; cdr3_nt: TGTGCCAGCAGCTTAAGCCTCACCTACGAGCAGTACTTC; cdr3_aa: CASSLSLTYEQYF
j_call: TRBJ2-1; cdr3_length: 16; v_call: TRBV28; clone_size: NA; d_call: TRBD2; cdr3_nt: TGTGCCAGCAGTTTAATGCCTAGCGGGGGTAGAAATGAGCAGTTCTTC; cdr3_aa: CASSLMPSGGRNEQFF
j_call: TRBJ2-2; cdr3_length: 20; v_call: TRBV2; clone_size: NA; d_call: TRBD1; cdr3_nt: TGTGCCAGCAGTGAAGCGCGTCCTATTACAGGGGTCGGGAACACCGGGGAGCTGTTTTTT; cdr3_aa: CASSEARPITGVGNTGELFF
j_call: TRBJ2-1; cdr3_length: 18; v_call: TRBV13; clone_size: once; d_call: TRBD2; cdr3_nt: TGTGCCAGCAGCTTAGGAGGCGGGGGGGCCTTTGCCTACAATGAGCAGTTCTTC; cdr3_aa: CASSLGGGGAFAYNEQFF
j_call: TRBJ2-1; cdr3_length: 13; v_call: TRBV28; clone_size: once; d_call: TRBD2; cdr3_nt: TGTGCCAGCAGGGCGGGGGTGAACAATGAGCAGTTCTTC; cdr3_aa: CASRAGVNNEQFF
j_call: TRBJ1-5; cdr3_length: 15; v_call: TRBV7-2; clone_size: NA; d_call: NA; cdr3_nt: TGTGCCAGCAGCTTAGTGGGAGGCGCTGGCCAGCCCCAGCATTTT; cdr3_aa: CASSLVGGAGQPQHF
j_call: TRBJ2-7; cdr3_length: 13; v_call: TRBV7-2; clone_size: NA; d_call: NA; cdr3_nt: TGTGCCAGCAGCTTGTTTTGGGGCTACGAGCAGTACTTC; cdr3_aa: CASSLFWGYEQYF
j_call: TRBJ2-7; cdr3_length: 15; v_call: TRBV4-3; clone_size: NA; d_call: TRBD1; cdr3_nt: TGCGCCAGCAGCCAAGTTTCGACAGGGACGGCCGAGCAGTACTTC; cdr3_aa: CASSQVSTGTAEQYF
j_call: TRBJ1-6; cdr3_length: 18; v_call: TRBV7-6; clone_size: NA; d_call: NA; cdr3_nt: TGTGCCAGCAGCTTAGATTCCGGGGTCTCGGAAAATAATTCACCCCTCCACTTT; cdr3_aa: CASSLDSGVSENNSPLHF
j_call: TRBJ1-5; cdr3_length: 14; v_call: TRBV28; clone_size: once; d_call: TRBD1; cdr3_nt: TGTGCCAGCAGAAATAGACAGGGCTATCAGCCCCAGCATTTT; cdr3_aa: CASRNRQGYQPQHF
j_call: TRBJ1-1; cdr3_length: 13; v_call: TRBV6-2/TRBV6-3; clone_size: NA; d_call: NA; cdr3_nt: TGTGCCAGCAGTTGGTCCGATTTCACTGAAGCTTTCTTT; cdr3_aa: CASSWSDFTEAFF
j_call: TRBJ2-7; cdr3_length: 14; v_call: TRBV19; clone_size: once; d_call: TRBD1; cdr3_nt: TGTGCCAGTCGCCGCGGGACAGGGTCCTACGAGCAGTACTTC; cdr3_aa: CASRRGTGSYEQYF
j_call: TRBJ2-6; cdr3_length: 16; v_call: TRBV7-9; clone_size: NA; d_call: NA; cdr3_nt: TGTGCCAGCAGCTTTGTTATGGGGTCTGGGGCCAACGTCCTGACTTTC; cdr3_aa: CASSFVMGSGANVLTF
j_call: TRBJ1-2; cdr3_length: 12; v_call: TRBV28; clone_size: NA; d_call: NA; cdr3_nt: TGTGCCAGCAGTTTGGTCGATTATGGCTACACCTTC; cdr3_aa: CASSLVDYGYTF
j_call: TRBJ2-7; cdr3_length: 15; v_call: TRBV18; clone_size: NA; d_call: NA; cdr3_nt: TGTGCCAGCTCACCACCGGGTGTAAGGGCCGGAGAGCAGTACTTC; cdr3_aa: CASSPPGVRAGEQYF